The TCR beta chain under discussion was sequenced for a study of STAT5B mutations in CD4+ large granular lymphocyte leukemia (dated by TCRdb to 2022 to 2024). General notes on the study: Among healthy controls, the CDR3 'QG' motif was associated with a particular HLA allele. The study compared the TCRbeta repertoires of patients with CD4+ T-cell large granular lymphocyte leukemia against the TCRbeta repertoires of healthy blood donors. The purity of purified fractions was confirmed by flow cytometry on FACSCanto II or FACSVerse to exceed 95% among lymphocytes.

Study-level results and caveats: Main leukemic clonotypes were private to each patient, although less than 30% of the main leukemic clonotypes were found at low frequency in the non-leukemic repertoires of other patients. TRBV06-family usage was enriched among the top patient clones (8/27) compared with healthy controls (2/35). Data were not HLA-matched; higher clonality in CD4+ versus CD8+ T-LGLL could reflect the relatively small sample size. Greater clonality appeared to be present in CD4-sorted patient repertoires than in healthy CD4+ repertoires, and the difference was retained after the putative leukemic clones were removed.

The healthy controls were 35 or so blood donors, and the buffy coats of these donors were supplied by the Finnish Red Cross blood service. All TCR-sequenced material derived from peripheral blood: patient blood samples and healthy donor buffy coats. Peripheral blood mononuclear cells were isolated by Ficoll-Hypaque gradient centrifugation. CD4+ cells were purified magnetically from the buffy coats of healthy controls. Genomic DNA was extracted using the Gentra Puregene Cell and Tissue kit, and a Qubit 2.0 fluorometer was used to quantify it. Measured from the cysteine to the phenylalanine, the CDR3 is 16 residues long. The kept DNA is CDR3 alone, 48 bases in frame from the first base. CDR1 and CDR2 are drawn from the germline V gene: MNHNS, SASEGT. Trimming leaves V shorter by 1 base and J shorter by 6 bases, with the junction holding 7 bases beyond the gene matches. Comments on this clone: What this receptor recognizes is not known. The input lacks base qualities; no much larger clone sits a single base away.

The immunoSEQ assay at survey resolution was applied to genomic DNA for sequencing of TCRbeta rearrangements. For the original study's pipeline: In the TCR sequencing data, the lowest productive clonotype frequency that could be detected was 2.59 x 10-5. Only productive TCRbeta rearrangements, meaning sequences that were complete and in-frame, were kept for the analyses. The clonality of each sample was calculated as Simpson clonality in the immunoSEQ Analyzer version 3.0. Clones were grouped by frequency into very rare, small, medium, large (1-20%) or hyperexpanded (>20%) categories. Generation probabilities were estimated with OLGA 1.2.3, V-gene circos plots were generated with VDJtools, specificities were searched for in VDJdb, and CDR3 motifs were identified with GLIPH. TCRdb retrieved this table from immuneACCESS and kept in-frame rearrangements only. Not all clones are present; in checked studies, unresolved V genes account for under half, and no reason is known for the remainder. That table furnishes V, J and clone size, whereas the DNA furnished D and trimming. In all, the sample holds some 21,000 clones, and about 71% of those were seen once. The ten largest clones add up to about 4% of the sample.

The clonotype comes from a human donor in good health. The chain uses TRBV6-1 and TRBJ2-1, with TRBD2 matching 9 junction bases. The source material was CD4+ T cells from blood buffy coats. CDR3 region: CASSEERAGGPNEQFF. DNA sequence: TGTGCCAGCAGTGAAGAAAGGGCGGGAGGGCCCAATGAGCAGTTCTTC.